A selection of T cell receptor beta chains follows, all from one sample in a study of blood T cell repertoires in COVID-19. Repertoires were generated with immunoSEQ multiplex PCR, while TCRdb's copy carries only in-frame clones and drops some. Of 150,000 to 200,000 clones in the sample, nearly 80% were seen once. The material sequenced was peripheral blood. All receptors come from a woman between 65 and 79 years old with acute or convalescent COVID-19. The CDR3 runs from the conserved cysteine through the conserved F or W. A D gene is named only where the DNA matches it firmly. The size of a clone is reported for some rows only, either as once, few or many, or as a class for expanded clones.

NA TRBJ2-7 TRBV20-1 TRBD2 TGCAGTGCTAGTAGCGGGAGGTCGGTAGCGCAGTACTTC CSASSGRSVAQYF
NA TRBJ1-2 TRBV30 TRBD1 TGTGCCTGGAGCCACGGACAGGGGGAACCCTATGGCTACACCTTC CAWSHGQGEPYGYTF
NA TRBJ1-1 TRBV12-3/TRBV12-4 TRBD1 TGTGCCAGCAGTTGGGGACAGGGGACTGAAGCTTTCTTT CASSWGQGTEAFF
once TRBJ2-7 TRBV5-1 NA TGCGCCAGCAGCTTGGGGCTAGGTCCCTACGAGCAGTACTTC CASSLGLGPYEQYF
few TRBJ2-2 TRBV19 TRBD2 TGTGCCAGTAGTATTCGACTAGCGGGAGCCGCCACCGGGGAGCTGTTTTTT CASSIRLAGAATGELFF
NA TRBJ1-2 TRBV2 NA TGTGCCAGCTGGCAATTGGCGGTCTACACCTTC CASWQLAVYTF
NA TRBJ1-1 TRBV4-2 NA TGTGCCAGCAGCCAAGCCCTCGGCAGGACACAACGATGGGCTTTCTTT CASSQALGRTQRWAFF
few TRBJ2-3 TRBV30 NA TGTGCCTGGAGTATCGACCCTAGCAGCAGCACAGATACGCAGTATTTT CAWSIDPSSSTDTQYF
NA TRBJ1-1 TRBV25-1 NA TGTGCCAGCAGTGAAATATCAGGGAGGGGTCACACTGAAGCTTTCTTT CASSEISGRGHTEAFF
few TRBJ2-7 TRBV30 TRBD2 TGTGCCTGGAGAGCTAGACTAGCGGGAGCTAACGAGCAGTACTTC CAWRARLAGANEQYF
NA TRBJ2-2 TRBV7-3 NA TGTGCCAGCAGCTTTCAGTCCGGGGAGCTGTTTTTT CASSFQSGELFF
NA TRBJ2-5 TRBV5-1 TRBD2 TGCGCCAGCAGCCGTGGGGAGGGAGAGACCCAGTACTTC CASSRGEGETQYF
NA TRBJ2-7 TRBV10-2 TRBD1 TGCGCCAGCAGTGACCTTTGGACAGGGGACTACGAGCAGTACTTC CASSDLWTGDYEQYF
once TRBJ2-5 TRBV29-1 NA TGCAGCGTTGATTCCCGTCGGTCAGGGTCGGAAGAGACCCAGTACTTC CSVDSRRSGSEETQYF
NA TRBJ1-2 TRBV6-5 TRBD1 TGTGCCAGTATGACAGGGGGCTTTCAAAATGGCTACACCTTC CASMTGGFQNGYTF
NA TRBJ2-3 TRBV11-2 NA TGTGCCAGCAGCGGCCGCGTTGAGGGAACAGATACGCAGTATTTT CASSGRVEGTDTQYF
NA TRBJ2-1 TRBV2 NA TGTGCCAGGGGGGGGCCAGGGGCGCGCATCGATGAGCAGTTCTTC CARGGPGARIDEQFF
NA TRBJ2-5 TRBV5-4 TRBD2 TGTGCCAGCAGCACGGGGACTAGCGGGAGCGTTAAGGAGACCCAGTACTTC CASSTGTSGSVKETQYF
NA TRBJ2-7 TRBV18 TRBD1 TGTGCCAGCTCTCACCGACAGGGAGACTACGAGCAGTACTTC CASSHRQGDYEQYF
NA TRBJ1-5 TRBV30 NA TGTGCCTGGAGTGGTGGGGGGATGGACAATCAGCCCCAGCATTTT CAWSGGGMDNQPQHF
few TRBJ2-2 TRBV28 TRBD2 TGTGCCAGCACTCTCTCGGGGGGTCGACGCGGGGAGCTGTTTTTT CASTLSGGRRGELFF
NA TRBJ1-1 TRBV19 NA TGTGCCGCAAGGGAGGTTCCGAACACTGAAGCTTTCTTT CAAREVPNTEAFF
NA TRBJ1-6 TRBV6-5 NA TGTGCCAGCAGTTACCGCAGCTCCTATAATTCACCCCTCCACTTT CASSYRSSYNSPLHF
NA TRBJ1-5 TRBV3-1/TRBV3-2 NA TGTGCCAGCAGCCATGGGTGGTCACAGGGAAATCAGCCCCAGCATTTT CASSHGWSQGNQPQHF
NA TRBJ1-2 TRBV5-1 TRBD1 TGCGCCAGTCACCAGGGGGTCTATGGCTACACCTTC CASHQGVYGYTF
NA TRBJ1-4 TRBV5-1 NA TGCGCCAGCAGCTCAACGGGACTCTCCGCTAATGAAAAACTGTTTTTT CASSSTGLSANEKLFF
NA TRBJ2-2 TRBV19 NA TGTGCCAGTAGTATCGGTTCGTGGAGAGGGATCGGGGAGCTGTTTTTT CASSIGSWRGIGELFF
NA TRBJ1-2 TRBV25-1 NA TGTGCCAGCAGTTCCCGCGGGGGCCCTTTCTACACCTTC CASSSRGGPFYTF
NA TRBJ1-3 TRBV12-3/TRBV12-4 NA TGTGCCAGCAGCCTAGCAGCTGGAAACACCATATATTTT CASSLAAGNTIYF
NA TRBJ2-1 TRBV11-3 TRBD2 TGTGCCAGCAGCTTAGGGCTAGCGGGAGGGAATGAGCAGTTCTTC CASSLGLAGGNEQFF
once TRBJ1-4 TRBV5-1 TRBD1 TGCGCCAGCAGCCCAGGGGGGCCTAATGAAAAACTGTTTTTT CASSPGGPNEKLFF
NA TRBJ2-3 TRBV6-1 TRBD1 TGTGCCAGCAGTGAAGTTGGGACAGCCTTACATACGCAGTATTTT CASSEVGTALHTQYF
NA TRBJ2-7 TRBV6-4 TRBD2 TGTGCCATCACGGTGGGGACTAGCGGGAGGTGGAAGTCCTACGAGCAGTACTTC CAITVGTSGRWKSYEQYF
NA TRBJ1-4 TRBV3-1/TRBV3-2 NA TGTGCCAGCAGCCGGTCCGGGGAGGAAAAACTGTTTTTT CASSRSGEEKLFF
NA TRBJ2-1 TRBV7-9 NA TGTGCCAGCAGCTTAAACGCCCACGAGGGCGGGAACAATGAGCAGTTCTTC CASSLNAHEGGNNEQFF
few TRBJ2-1 TRBV9 TRBD2 TGTGCCAGCAGCGTCGCGGGAGGGTTCAATGAGCAGTTCTTC CASSVAGGFNEQFF
few TRBJ2-1 TRBV5-4 NA TGTGCCAGCAGCTTACCAGGTTCTTACAATGAGCAGTTCTTC CASSLPGSYNEQFF
NA TRBJ2-3 TRBV7-9 TRBD2 TGTGCCAGCAGCTTACCCCCCGCGGGGGCTAGCGGGGATACGCAGTATTTT CASSLPPAGASGDTQYF
NA TRBJ2-2 TRBV6-5 TRBD2 TGTGCCGGAGCGCGCGCGGGGGGGGGAGAGCTGTTTTTT CAGARAGGGELFF
NA TRBJ2-3 TRBV5-1 TRBD2 TGCGCCAGCAGCTACTTAGCGGGGTTGGGGACAGATACGCAGTATTTT CASSYLAGLGTDTQYF
NA TRBJ1-2 TRBV5-1 TRBD1 TGCGCCAGCAGCTTGGCGACAGGGGATGGCTACACCTTC CASSLATGDGYTF
NA TRBJ1-2 TRBV19 TRBD1 TGTGCCAGCTCCAGGGGGCTGGACTATGGCTACACCTTC CASSRGLDYGYTF
NA TRBJ1-1 TRBV5-5 TRBD1 TGTGCCAGCAGCGCCCCTGACAGGGGGAAAACTGAAGCTTTCTTT CASSAPDRGKTEAFF
NA TRBJ2-5 TRBV5-1 TRBD1 TGCGCCAGCAGCCGACAGGGGGAAGGGGAGACCCAGTACTTC CASSRQGEGETQYF
NA TRBJ2-3 TRBV5-1 TRBD1 TGCGCCAGCAGCTTGGGACAGGGCGTGGGAGATACGCAGTATTTT CASSLGQGVGDTQYF
few TRBJ2-1 TRBV7-9 TRBD2 TGTGCCAGCAGCTTAGCGTCTTTCGGCGGGAGGGCCAACAATGAGCAGTTCTTC CASSLASFGGRANNEQFF
NA TRBJ2-1 TRBV24-1 TRBD2 TGTGCCACCAGTGATTCGCACCCCCCTAGCGGGGCATACAATGAGCAGTTCTTC CATSDSHPPSGAYNEQFF
NA TRBJ2-2 TRBV19 TRBD1 TGTGCCAGTAGTACCTGGACAGGGGTGAACACCGGGGAGCTGTTTTTT CASSTWTGVNTGELFF
NA TRBJ2-1 TRBV18 TRBD2 TGTGCCAGCTCACTTTCCGGGAGGGCCTACAATGAGCAGTTCTTC CASSLSGRAYNEQFF
NA TRBJ2-3 TRBV5-1 TRBD2 TGCGCCAGCAGCTTGGCTAGCGGGGGGAGCACAGATACGCAGTATTTT CASSLASGGSTDTQYF
few TRBJ2-1 TRBV5-1 TRBD1 TGCGCCAGCAGCTTGGAAATTGCCGCAGGGGGCAATGAGCAGTTCTTC CASSLEIAAGGNEQFF
NA TRBJ2-2 TRBV6-5 NA TGTGCCAGCAGTACGGCTGCAGGGTTCGGGGAGCTGTTTTTT CASSTAAGFGELFF
NA TRBJ2-1 TRBV6-5 TRBD2 TGTGCCAGCACCGTCGGACTAGCGGGAGTCAATGAGCAGTTCTTC CASTVGLAGVNEQFF
NA TRBJ2-6 TRBV29-1 NA TGCAGCGCCCTTAGCCCTGGGGCCAACGTCCTGACTTTC CSALSPGANVLTF
NA TRBJ2-1 TRBV4-1 NA TGCGCCAGCAGCCAAGAACCAGACAATGAGCAGTTCTTC CASSQEPDNEQFF
NA TRBJ2-3 TRBV12-2 NA TGTGCAAGTCGCTTCCTAGCGGGACCCTCTATCACAGATACGCAGTATTTT CASRFLAGPSITDTQYF
few TRBJ1-1 TRBV18 TRBD1 TGTGCCAGCTCACCACAGGGGGCGGACACTGAAGCTTTCTTT CASSPQGADTEAFF
NA TRBJ2-1 TRBV5-1 NA TGCGCCAGCAGCTTGTGGGACACGACAGAATACAATGAGCAGTTCTTC CASSLWDTTEYNEQFF
NA TRBJ2-7 TRBV5-1 NA TGCGCCAGCAGCTTGAGAGTCGGATCTACTATACAGGGTTCCTACGAGCAGTACTTC CASSLRVGSTIQGSYEQYF
NA TRBJ2-5 TRBV15 NA TGTGCCACCAGCAGAGAACAGTTCAAAGAGACCCAGTACTTC CATSREQFKETQYF